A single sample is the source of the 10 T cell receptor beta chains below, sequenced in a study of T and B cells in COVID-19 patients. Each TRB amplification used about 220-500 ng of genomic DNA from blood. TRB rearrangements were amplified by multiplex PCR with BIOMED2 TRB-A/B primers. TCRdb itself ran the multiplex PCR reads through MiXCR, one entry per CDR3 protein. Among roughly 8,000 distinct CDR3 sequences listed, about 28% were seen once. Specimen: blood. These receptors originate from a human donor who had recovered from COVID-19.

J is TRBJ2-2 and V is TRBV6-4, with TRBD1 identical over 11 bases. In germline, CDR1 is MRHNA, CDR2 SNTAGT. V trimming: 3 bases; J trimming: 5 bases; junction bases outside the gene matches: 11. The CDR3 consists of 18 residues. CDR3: CASSDIPGQGAGTGELFF. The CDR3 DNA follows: TGTGCCAGCAGTGATATCCCAGGACAGGGGGCGGGTACCGGGGAGCTGTTTTTT.

The CDR3 region is CASSTSGGYYEQYF. The CDR3 bases are TGTGCCAGCAGCACTAGCGGGGGGTACTACGAGCAGTACTTC. This chain links TRBV7-2 with TRBJ2-7; TRBD2 aligns across 12 bases. Trimming at V came to 5 bases and at J to 3 bases, leaving 2 bases not matched to a gene. The CDR3 spans 14 residues. Germline loops: CDR1 SGHTA, CDR2 FQGNSA.

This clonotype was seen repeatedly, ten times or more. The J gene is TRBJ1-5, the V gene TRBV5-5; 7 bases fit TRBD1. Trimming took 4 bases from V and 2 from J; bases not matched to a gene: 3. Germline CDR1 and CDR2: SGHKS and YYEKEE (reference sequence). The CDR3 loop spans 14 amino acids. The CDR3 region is CASSPDRGNQPQHF. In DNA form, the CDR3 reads TGTGCCAGCAGCCCCGACAGGGGCAATCAGCCCCAGCATTTT.

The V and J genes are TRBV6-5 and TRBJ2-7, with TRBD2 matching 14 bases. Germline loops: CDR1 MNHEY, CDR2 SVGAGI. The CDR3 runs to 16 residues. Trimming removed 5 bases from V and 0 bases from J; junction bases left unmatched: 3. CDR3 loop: CASSRLAGGSSYEQYF. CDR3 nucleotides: TGTGCCAGCAGTCGACTAGCGGGGGGGAGCTCCTACGAGCAGTACTTC.

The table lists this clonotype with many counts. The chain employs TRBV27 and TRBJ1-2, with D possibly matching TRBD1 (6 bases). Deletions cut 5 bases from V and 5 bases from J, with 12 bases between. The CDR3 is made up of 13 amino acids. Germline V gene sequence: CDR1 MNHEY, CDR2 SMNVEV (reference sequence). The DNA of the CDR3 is TGTGCCAGCAGTGGAACAGGGCCGTATGGCTACACCTTC. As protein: CASSGTGPYGYTF.

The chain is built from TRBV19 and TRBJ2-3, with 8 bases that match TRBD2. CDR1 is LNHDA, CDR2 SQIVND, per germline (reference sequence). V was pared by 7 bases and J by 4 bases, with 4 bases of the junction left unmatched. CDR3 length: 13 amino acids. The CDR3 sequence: CASNGGVADTQYF. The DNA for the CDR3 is TGTGCCAGTAACGGGGGGGTGGCAGATACGCAGTATTTT. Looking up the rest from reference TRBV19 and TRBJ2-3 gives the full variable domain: DGGITQSPKYLFRKEGQNVTLSCEQNLNHDAMYWYRQDPGQGLRLIYYSQIVNDFQKGDIAEGYSVSREKKESFPLTVTSAQKNPTAFYLCASNGGVADTQYFGPGTRLTVL.

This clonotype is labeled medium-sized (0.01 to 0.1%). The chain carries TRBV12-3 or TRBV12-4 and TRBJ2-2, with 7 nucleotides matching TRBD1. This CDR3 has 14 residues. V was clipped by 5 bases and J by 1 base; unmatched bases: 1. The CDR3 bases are TGTGCCAGCAGTCGGGACAGGAACACCGGGGAGCTGTTTTTT. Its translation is CASSRDRNTGELFF.

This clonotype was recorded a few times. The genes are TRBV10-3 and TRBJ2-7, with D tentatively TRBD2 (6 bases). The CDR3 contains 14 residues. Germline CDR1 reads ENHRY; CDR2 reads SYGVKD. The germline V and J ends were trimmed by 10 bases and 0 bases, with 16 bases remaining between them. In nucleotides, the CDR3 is TGTGCCACCTGGGGGGACCTCGGCTCCTACGAGCAGTACTTC. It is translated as CATWGDLGSYEQYF.

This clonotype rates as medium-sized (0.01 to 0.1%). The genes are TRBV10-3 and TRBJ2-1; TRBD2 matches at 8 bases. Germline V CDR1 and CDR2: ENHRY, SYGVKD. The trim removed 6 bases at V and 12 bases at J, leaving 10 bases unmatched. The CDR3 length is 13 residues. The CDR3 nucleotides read TGTGCCATCAGCGAAACTAGCGGATTCGGGCAGTTCTTC. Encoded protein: CAISETSGFGQFF.

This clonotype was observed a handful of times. The CDR3 DNA is TGCAGTGCTAGTAAGGGACAGACCGCTAACTATGGCTACACCTTC. The encoded protein is CSASKGQTANYGYTF. The chain employs TRBV20-1 and TRBJ1-2; 7 bases fit TRBD1. Germline CDR1 and CDR2: DFQATT and SNEGSKA (reference sequence). The CDR3 covers 15 residues. V shed 3 bases and J 0 bases; nucleotides not matched to a gene: 7.